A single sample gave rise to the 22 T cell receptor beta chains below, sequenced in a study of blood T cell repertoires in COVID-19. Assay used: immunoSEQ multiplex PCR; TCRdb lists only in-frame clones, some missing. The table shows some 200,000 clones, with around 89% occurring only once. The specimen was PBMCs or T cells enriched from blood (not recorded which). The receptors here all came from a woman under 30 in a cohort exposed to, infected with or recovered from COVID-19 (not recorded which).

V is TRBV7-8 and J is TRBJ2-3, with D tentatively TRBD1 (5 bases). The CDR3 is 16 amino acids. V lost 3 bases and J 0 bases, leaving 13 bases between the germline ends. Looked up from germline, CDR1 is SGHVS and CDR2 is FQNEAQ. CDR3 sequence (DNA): TGTGCCAGCAGCTTGGGTAGGGGAACTAGCACAGATACGCAGTATTTT. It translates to CASSLGRGTSTDTQYF. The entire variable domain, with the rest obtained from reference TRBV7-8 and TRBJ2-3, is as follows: GAGVSQSPRYKVAKRGQDVALRCDPISGHVSLFWYQQALGQGPEFLTYFQNEAQLDKSGLPSDRFFAERPEGSVSTLKIQRTQQEDSAVYLCASSLGRGTSTDTQYFGPGTRLTVL.

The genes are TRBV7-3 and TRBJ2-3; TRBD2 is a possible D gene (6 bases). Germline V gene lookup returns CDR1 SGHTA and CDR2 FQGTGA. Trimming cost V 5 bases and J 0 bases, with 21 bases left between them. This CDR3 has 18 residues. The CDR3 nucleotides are TGTGCCAGCAGCCCTGCAGTACTTATCGGGGGTAGCACAGATACGCAGTATTTT. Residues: CASSPAVLIGGSTDTQYF.

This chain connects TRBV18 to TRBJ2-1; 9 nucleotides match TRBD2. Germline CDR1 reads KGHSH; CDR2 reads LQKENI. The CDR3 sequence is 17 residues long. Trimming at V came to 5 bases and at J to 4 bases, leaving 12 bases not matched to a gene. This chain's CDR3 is CASSELAGPRGYNEQFF. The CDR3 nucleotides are TGTGCCAGCTCAGAGCTAGCGGGACCTCGGGGATACAATGAGCAGTTCTTC.

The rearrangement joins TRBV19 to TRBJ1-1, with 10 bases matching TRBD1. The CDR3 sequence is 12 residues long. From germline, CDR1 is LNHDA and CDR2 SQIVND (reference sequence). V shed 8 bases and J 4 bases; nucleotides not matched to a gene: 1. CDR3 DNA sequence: TGTGCCAGTGGGGACAGGGGCACTGAAGCTTTCTTT. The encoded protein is CASGDRGTEAFF. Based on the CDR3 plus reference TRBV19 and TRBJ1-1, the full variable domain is DGGITQSPKYLFRKEGQNVTLSCEQNLNHDAMYWYRQDPGQGLRLIYYSQIVNDFQKGDIAEGYSVSREKKESFPLTVTSAQKNPTAFYLCASGDRGTEAFFGQGTRLTVV.

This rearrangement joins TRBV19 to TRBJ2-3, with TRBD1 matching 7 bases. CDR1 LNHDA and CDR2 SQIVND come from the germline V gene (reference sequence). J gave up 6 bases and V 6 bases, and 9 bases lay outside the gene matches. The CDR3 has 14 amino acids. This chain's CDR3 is CASRGPGGSDTQYF. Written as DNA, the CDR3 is TGTGCCAGTAGGGGGCCAGGGGGTTCGGATACGCAGTATTTT.

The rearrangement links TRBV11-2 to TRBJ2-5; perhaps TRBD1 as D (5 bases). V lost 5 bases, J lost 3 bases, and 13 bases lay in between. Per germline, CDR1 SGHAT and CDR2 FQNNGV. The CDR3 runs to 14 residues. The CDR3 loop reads CASSRQGLEETQYF. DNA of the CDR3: TGTGCCAGCAGCCGGCAGGGTCTAGAAGAGACCCAGTACTTC.

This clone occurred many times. The CDR3 region has the DNA TGTGCCAGCAGCTTACAAGAAGGGACAGGCGTATACGAGCAGTACTTC. Encoded protein: CASSLQEGTGVYEQYF. This rearrangement joins TRBV11-1 to TRBJ2-7, with 8 bases lining up with TRBD1. Germline CDR1 is SGHAT and CDR2 is FQDESV (reference sequence). The CDR3 runs to 16 residues. The junction had 10 bases not matched to a gene; V was cut back by 2 bases and J by 4 bases.

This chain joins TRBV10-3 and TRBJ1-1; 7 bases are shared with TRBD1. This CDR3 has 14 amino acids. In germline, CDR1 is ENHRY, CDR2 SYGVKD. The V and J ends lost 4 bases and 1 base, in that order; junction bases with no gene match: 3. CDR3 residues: CAISVGQSNTEAFF. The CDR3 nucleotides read TGTGCCATCAGTGTGGGACAGTCGAACACTGAAGCTTTCTTT.

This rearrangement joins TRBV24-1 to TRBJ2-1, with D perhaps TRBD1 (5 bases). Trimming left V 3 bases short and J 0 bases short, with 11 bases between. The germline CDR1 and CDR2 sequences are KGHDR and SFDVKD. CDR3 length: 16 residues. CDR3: CATSDIDRPSYNEQFF. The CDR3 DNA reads TGTGCCACCAGTGATATAGACAGACCCTCCTACAATGAGCAGTTCTTC.

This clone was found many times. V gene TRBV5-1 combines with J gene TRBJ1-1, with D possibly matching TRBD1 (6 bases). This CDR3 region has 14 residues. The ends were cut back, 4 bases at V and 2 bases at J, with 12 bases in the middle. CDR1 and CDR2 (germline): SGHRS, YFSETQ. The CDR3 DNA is TGCGCCAGCAGCGGTCAGGGGAGCAACACTGAAGCTTTCTTT. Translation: CASSGQGSNTEAFF.

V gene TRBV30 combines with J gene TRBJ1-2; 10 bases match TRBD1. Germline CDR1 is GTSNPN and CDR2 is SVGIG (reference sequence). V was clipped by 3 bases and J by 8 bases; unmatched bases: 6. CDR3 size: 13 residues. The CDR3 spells CAWRRTGGEGYTF. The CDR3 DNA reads TGTGCCTGGAGAAGGACAGGGGGGGAAGGCTACACCTTC.

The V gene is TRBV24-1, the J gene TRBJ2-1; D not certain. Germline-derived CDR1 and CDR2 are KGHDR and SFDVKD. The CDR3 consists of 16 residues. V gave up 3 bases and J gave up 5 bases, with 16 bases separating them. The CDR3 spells CATSDKRMSPDNEQFF. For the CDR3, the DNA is TGTGCCACCAGTGATAAGAGGATGAGCCCTGACAATGAGCAGTTCTTC.

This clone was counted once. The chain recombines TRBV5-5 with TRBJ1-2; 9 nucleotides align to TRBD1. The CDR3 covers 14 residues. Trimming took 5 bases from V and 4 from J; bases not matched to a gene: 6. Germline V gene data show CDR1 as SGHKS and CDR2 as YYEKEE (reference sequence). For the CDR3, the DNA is TGTGCCAGCAGACGCACAGGGGGCGTCTATGGCTACACCTTC. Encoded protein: CASRRTGGVYGYTF.

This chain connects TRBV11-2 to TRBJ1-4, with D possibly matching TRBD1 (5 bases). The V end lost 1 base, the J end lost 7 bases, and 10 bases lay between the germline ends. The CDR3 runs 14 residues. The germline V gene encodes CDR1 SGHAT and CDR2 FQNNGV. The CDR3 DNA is TGTGCCAGCAGCTTAGCAGGGTTTAGTGAAAAACTGTTTTTT. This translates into CASSLAGFSEKLFF.

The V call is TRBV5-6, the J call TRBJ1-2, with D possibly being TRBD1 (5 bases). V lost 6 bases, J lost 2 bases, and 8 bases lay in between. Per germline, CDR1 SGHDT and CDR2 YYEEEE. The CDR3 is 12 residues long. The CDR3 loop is CASTRDNYGYTF. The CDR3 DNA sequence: TGTGCCAGCACGCGGGACAACTATGGCTACACCTTC.

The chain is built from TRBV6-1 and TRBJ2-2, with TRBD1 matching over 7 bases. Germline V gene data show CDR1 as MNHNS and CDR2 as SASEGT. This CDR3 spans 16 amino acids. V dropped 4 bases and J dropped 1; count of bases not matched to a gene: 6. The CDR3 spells CASSAQGQKNTGELFF. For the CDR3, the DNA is TGTGCCAGCAGTGCCCAGGGACAGAAGAACACCGGGGAGCTGTTTTTT.

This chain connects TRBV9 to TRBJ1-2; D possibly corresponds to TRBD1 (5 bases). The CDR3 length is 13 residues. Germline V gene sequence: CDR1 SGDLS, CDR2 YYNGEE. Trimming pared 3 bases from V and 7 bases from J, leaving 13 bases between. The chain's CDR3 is CASSAMGGFGYTF. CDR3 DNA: TGTGCCAGCAGCGCCATGGGGGGGTTTGGCTACACCTTC.

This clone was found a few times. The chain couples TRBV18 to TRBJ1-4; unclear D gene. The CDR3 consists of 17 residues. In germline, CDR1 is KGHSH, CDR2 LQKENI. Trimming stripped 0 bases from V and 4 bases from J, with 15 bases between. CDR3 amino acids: CASSPPLQTPGNEKLFF. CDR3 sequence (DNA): TGTGCCAGCTCACCACCGTTACAGACCCCTGGTAATGAAAAACTGTTTTTT.

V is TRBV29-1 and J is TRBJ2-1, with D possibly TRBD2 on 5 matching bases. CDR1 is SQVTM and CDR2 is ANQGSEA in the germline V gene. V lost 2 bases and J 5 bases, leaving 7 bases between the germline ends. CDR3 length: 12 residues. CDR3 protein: CSVEREDNEQFF. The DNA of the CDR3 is TGCAGCGTTGAACGGGAAGACAATGAGCAGTTCTTC.

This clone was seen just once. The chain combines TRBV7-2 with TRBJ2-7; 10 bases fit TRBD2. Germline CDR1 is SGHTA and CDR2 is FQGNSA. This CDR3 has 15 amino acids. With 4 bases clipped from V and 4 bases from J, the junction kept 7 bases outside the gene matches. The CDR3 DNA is TGTGCCAGCAGCTCACGTCGGACTAGCGGATACGAGCAGTACTTC. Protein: CASSSRRTSGYEQYF.

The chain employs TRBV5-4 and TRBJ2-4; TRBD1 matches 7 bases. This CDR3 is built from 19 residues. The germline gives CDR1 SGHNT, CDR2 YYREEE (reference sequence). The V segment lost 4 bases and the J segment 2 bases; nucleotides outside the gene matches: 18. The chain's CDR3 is CASSRMRGTAYTTKNIQYF. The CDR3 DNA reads TGTGCCAGCAGCCGCATGAGAGGGACAGCCTACACGACCAAAAACATTCAGTACTTC.

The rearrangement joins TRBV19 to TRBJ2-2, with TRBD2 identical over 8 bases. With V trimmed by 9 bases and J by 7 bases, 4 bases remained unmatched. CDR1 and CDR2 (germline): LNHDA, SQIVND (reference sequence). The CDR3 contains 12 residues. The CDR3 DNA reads TGTGCCAGCGGGGGGGCCATCGGGGAGCTGTTTTTT. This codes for CASGGAIGELFF.